These T cell receptor beta chains were read from a single sample in a study of T-cell memory formation after mild COVID-19. In TCRdb, the 5' RACE reads were re-called with MiXCR into one record per CDR3 protein. This table has around 510,000 distinct CDR3 sequences, about 22% appearing once. The specimen was PBMCs or a T cell subset sorted from them (not recorded which). The receptors were gathered from an adult woman who had mild COVID-19 (a few samples of this study predate the infection). Cell type and time point are not known. Both conserved end residues are part of each CDR3. A D gene is named only where the DNA matches it firmly. Part of the rows lack a size; the others show once, few, many or a class for expanded clones.

size | J | V | D | CDR3 | DNA
NA | TRBJ2-7 | TRBV30 | NA | CAWKRAGEQYF | TGTGCCTGGAAACGGGCGGGGGAGCAGTACTTC
NA | TRBJ2-5 | TRBV7-2 | NA | CASSPVPGAQYF | TGTGCCAGCAGCCCCGTCCCAGGGGCCCAGTACTTC
few | TRBJ2-7 | TRBV20-1 | TRBD2 | CSARDLAGGYEQYF | TGCAGTGCTAGAGATCTCGCCGGGGGGTACGAGCAGTACTTC
few | TRBJ2-7 | TRBV27 | TRBD2 | CASSPSGGRHYEQYF | TGTGCCAGCAGTCCCTCGGGCGGGAGACACTACGAGCAGTACTTC
NA | TRBJ2-3 | TRBV12-3/TRBV12-4 | TRBD1 | CASSVDRDRGSYF | TGTGCCAGCAGTGTCGACCGGGACAGGGGGTCGTATTTT
NA | TRBJ2-7 | TRBV20-1 | TRBD1 | CSARDPDRGLHEQYF | TGCAGTGCTAGAGATCCCGACAGGGGGCTTCACGAGCAGTACTTC
few | TRBJ2-2 | TRBV18 | NA | CASSPISDGGFVNTGELFF | TGTGCCAGCTCACCCATTTCCGACGGGGGCTTCGTGAACACCGGGGAGCTGTTTTTT
NA | TRBJ1-1 | TRBV14 | NA | CASSHSLGRGETEAFF | TGTGCCAGCAGCCACTCGCTGGGGAGGGGAGAGACTGAAGCTTTCTTT
few | TRBJ1-1 | TRBV11-2 | NA | CASSLGAGSTEAFF | TGTGCCAGCAGCTTAGGGGCAGGGTCGACTGAAGCTTTCTTT
NA | TRBJ2-7 | TRBV30 | NA | CAWSRKPSYEQYF | TGTGCCTGGAGCCGGAAACCTTCCTACGAGCAGTACTTC
once | TRBJ1-2 | TRBV30 | NA | CAWSVSGGGGYTF | TGTGCCTGGAGTGTATCGGGGGGCGGTGGCTACACCTTC